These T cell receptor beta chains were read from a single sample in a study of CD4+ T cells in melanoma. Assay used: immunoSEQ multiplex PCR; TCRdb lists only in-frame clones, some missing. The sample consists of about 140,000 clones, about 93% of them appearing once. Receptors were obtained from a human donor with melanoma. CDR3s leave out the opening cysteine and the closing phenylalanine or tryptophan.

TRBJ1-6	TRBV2	AIRVALWDSPLH
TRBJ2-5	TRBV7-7	ASSLAGVTETQY
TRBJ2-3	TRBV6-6	ASRISTDTQY
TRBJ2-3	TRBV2	ASRGLGGSVADTQY
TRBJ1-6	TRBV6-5	ASSYSRRGPNSPLH
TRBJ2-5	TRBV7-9	ASSLEPRSIQETQY
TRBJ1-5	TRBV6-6	ASSFQEGHQPQH
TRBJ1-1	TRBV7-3	ASSLAGTSNTEAF
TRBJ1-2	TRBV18	ASSPGGSGYT
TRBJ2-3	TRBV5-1	ASSLDPQGPPGTQY
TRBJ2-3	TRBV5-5	ASSRGLDTQY
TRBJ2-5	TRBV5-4	ASSPSVAGGKETQY
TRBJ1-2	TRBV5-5	ASSLDGIQGYT
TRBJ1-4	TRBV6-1	ASSERLWTGEKLF
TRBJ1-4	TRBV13	ASRAWGGQKKLF
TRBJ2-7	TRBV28	ASRRTGAPYEQY
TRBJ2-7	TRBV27	ASRPSGGGYEQY
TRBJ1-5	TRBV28	ASRPGGSNQPQH
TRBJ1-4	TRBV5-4	ASSVKQATNEKLF
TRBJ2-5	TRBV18	ASSPFGASTRETQY
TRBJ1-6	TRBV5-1	ASSVDRASPLH
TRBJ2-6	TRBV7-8	ASSNTGQGFGGANVLT
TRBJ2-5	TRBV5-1	ASTERGGGETQY
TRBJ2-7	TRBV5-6	ASSITSGGEQY
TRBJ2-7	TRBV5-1	ASSLNRGFEQY